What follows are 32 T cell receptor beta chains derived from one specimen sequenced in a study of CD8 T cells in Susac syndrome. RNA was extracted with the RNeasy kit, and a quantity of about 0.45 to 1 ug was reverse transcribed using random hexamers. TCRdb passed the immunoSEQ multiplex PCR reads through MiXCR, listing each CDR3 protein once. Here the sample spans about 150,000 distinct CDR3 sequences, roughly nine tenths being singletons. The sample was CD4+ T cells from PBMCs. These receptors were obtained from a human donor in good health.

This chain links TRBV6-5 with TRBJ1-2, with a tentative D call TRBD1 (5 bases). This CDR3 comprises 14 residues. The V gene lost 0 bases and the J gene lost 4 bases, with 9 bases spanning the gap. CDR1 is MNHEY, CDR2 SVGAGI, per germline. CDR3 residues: CASSYSAGTYGYTF. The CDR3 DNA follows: TGTGCCAGCAGTTACTCCGCAGGGACCTATGGCTACACCTTC.

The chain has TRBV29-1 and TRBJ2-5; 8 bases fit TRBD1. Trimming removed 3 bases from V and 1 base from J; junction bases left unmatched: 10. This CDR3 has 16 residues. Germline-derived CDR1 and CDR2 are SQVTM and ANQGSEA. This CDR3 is CSVEFLDRVPQETQYF. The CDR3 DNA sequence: TGCAGCGTTGAGTTCTTGGACAGGGTACCCCAAGAGACCCAGTACTTC.

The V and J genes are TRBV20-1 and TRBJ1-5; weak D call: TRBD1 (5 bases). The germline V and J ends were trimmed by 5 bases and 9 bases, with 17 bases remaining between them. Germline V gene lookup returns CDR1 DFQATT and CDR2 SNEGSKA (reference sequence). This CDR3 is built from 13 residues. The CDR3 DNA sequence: TGCAGTGCTGGGGGTCGGGCTGTGGGGCCCCAGCATTTT. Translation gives CSAGGRAVGPQHF.

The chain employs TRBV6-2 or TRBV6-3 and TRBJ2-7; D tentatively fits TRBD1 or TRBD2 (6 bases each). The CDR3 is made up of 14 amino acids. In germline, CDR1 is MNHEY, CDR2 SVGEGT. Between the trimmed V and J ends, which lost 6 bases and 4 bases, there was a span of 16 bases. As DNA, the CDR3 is TGTGCCAGCAGCCACGAAGGGGGGCCATACGAGCAGTACTTC. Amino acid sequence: CASSHEGGPYEQYF.

CDR3 in DNA: TGTGCCTGGAGTTTTCTAAGCTCCTACAATGAGCAGTTCTTC. As protein: CAWSFLSSYNEQFF. This sequence joins TRBV30 and TRBJ2-1; D remains unclear. This CDR3 contains 14 residues. Deletions cut 2 bases from V and 0 bases from J, with 8 bases between. Germline loops: CDR1 GTSNPN, CDR2 SVGIG (reference sequence). Full variable domain (outside the CDR3, taken from reference TRBV30 and TRBJ2-1): SQTIHQWPATLVQPVGSPLSLECTVEGTSNPNLYWYRQAAGRGLQLLFYSVGIGQISSEVPQNLSASRPQDRQFILSSKKLLLSDSGFYLCAWSFLSSYNEQFFGPGTRLTVL.

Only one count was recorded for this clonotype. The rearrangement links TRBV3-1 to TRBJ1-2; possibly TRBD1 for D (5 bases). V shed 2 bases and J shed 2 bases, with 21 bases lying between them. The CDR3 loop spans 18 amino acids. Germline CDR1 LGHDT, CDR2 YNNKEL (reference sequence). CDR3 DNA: TGTGCCAGCAGCCAAAGAAGAGGGAGAGGGGAGGTAAACTATGGCTACACCTTC. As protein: CASSQRRGRGEVNYGYTF.

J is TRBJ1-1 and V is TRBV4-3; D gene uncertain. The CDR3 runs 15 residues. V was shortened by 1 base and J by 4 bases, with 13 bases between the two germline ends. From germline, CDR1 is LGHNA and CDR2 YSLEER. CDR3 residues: CASSQAVGAVTEAFF. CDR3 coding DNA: TGCGCCAGCAGCCAAGCGGTAGGCGCGGTCACTGAAGCTTTCTTT.

CDR3 in amino acids: CASSVAGSSAYEQYF. CDR3 nucleotides: TGTGCCAGCAGCGTAGCGGGCAGCAGCGCCTACGAGCAGTACTTC. The V call is TRBV9, the J call TRBJ2-7, with no clear D. This CDR3 region has 15 residues. CDR1 is SGDLS and CDR2 is YYNGEE in the germline V gene. The V end lost 0 bases, the J end lost 2 bases, and 12 bases lay between the germline ends.

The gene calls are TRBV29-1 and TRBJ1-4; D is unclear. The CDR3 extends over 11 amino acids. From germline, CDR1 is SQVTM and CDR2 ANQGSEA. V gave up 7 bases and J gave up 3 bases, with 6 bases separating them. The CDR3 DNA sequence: TGCAGCGCCGGATCTAATGAAAAACTGTTTTTT. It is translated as CSAGSNEKLFF.

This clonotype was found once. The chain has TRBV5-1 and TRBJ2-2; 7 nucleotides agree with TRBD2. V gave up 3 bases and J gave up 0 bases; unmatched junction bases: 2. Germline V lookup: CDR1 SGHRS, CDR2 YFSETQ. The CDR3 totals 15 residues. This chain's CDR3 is CASSWGLSNTGELFF. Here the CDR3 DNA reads TGCGCCAGCAGCTGGGGACTATCGAACACCGGGGAGCTGTTTTTT.

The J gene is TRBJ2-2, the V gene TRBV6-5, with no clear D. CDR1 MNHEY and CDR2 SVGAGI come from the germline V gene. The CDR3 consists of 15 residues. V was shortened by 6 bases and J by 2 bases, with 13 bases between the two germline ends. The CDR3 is CASSRRLDNTGELFF. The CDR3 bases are TGTGCCAGCAGCCGAAGACTCGATAACACCGGGGAGCTGTTTTTT.

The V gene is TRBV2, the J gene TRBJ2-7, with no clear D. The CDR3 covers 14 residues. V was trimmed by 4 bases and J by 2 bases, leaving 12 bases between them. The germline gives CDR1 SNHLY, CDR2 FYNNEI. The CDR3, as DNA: TGTGCCAGCAGTGTCACCGGGCCCCCCTACGAGCAGTACTTC. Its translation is CASSVTGPPYEQYF.

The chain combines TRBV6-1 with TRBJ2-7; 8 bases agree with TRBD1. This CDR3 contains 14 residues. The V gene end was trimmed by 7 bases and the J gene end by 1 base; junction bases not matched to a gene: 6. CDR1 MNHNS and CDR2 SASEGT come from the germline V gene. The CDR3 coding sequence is TGTGCCAGCATCGGACAGGGAATGTCCTACGAGCAGTACTTC. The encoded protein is CASIGQGMSYEQYF.

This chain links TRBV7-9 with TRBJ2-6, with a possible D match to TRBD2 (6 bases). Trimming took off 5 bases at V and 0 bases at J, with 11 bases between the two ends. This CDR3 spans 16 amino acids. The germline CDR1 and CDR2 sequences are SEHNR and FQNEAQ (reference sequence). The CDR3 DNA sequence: TGTGCCAGCAGCCCCCGGGGGACCTCTGGGGCCAACGTCCTGACTTTC. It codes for CASSPRGTSGANVLTF. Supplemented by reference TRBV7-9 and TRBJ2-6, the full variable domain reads DTGVSQNPRHKITKRGQNVTFRCDPISEHNRLYWYRQTLGQGPEFLTYFQNEAQLEKSRLLSDRFSAERPKGSFSTLEIQRTEQGDSAMYLCASSPRGTSGANVLTFGAGSRLTVL.

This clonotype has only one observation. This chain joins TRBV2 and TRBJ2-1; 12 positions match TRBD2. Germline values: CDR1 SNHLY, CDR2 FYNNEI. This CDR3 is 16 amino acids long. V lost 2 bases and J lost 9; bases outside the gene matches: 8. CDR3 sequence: CASSELTSGSRGEQFF. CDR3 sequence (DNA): TGTGCCAGCAGTGAATTGACTAGCGGGAGCCGTGGTGAGCAGTTCTTC.

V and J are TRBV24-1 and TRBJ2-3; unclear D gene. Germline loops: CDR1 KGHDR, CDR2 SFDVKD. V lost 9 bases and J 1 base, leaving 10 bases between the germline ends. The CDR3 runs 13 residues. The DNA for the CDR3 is TGTGCCACCGCAGAACCGGGCACAGATACGCAGTATTTT. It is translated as CATAEPGTDTQYF.

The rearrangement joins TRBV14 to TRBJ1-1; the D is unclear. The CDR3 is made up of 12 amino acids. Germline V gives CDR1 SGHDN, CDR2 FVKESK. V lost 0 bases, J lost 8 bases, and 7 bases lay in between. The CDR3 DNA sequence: TGTGCCAGCAGCCAAGATGGATGGGAAGCTTTCTTT. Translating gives CASSQDGWEAFF.

The CDR3 DNA reads TGCAGTGCTAGTAGTTATAAACCGGGACAGGGGGACTCTGGGGCCAACGTCCTGACTTTC. This encodes CSASSYKPGQGDSGANVLTF. V and J are TRBV20-1 and TRBJ2-6, with 11 nucleotides matching TRBD1. Looked up from germline, CDR1 is DFQATT and CDR2 is SNEGSKA (reference sequence). The ends lost 3 bases at V and 0 bases at J; junction bases unmatched: 13. CDR3 length equals 20 residues.

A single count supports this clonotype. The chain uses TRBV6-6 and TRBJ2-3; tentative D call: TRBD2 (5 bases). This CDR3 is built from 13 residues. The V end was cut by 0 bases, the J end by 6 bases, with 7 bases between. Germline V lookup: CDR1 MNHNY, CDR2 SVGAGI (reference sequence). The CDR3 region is CASSYSRADTQYF. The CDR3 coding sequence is TGTGCCAGCAGTTACTCGAGGGCCGATACGCAGTATTTT.

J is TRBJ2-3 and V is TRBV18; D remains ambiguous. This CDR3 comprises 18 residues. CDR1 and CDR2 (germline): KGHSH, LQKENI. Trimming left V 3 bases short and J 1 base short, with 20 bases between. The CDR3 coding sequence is TGTGCCAGCTCACCCAGCATGATCATAGGAGTCGGCACAGATACGCAGTATTTT. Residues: CASSPSMIIGVGTDTQYF.

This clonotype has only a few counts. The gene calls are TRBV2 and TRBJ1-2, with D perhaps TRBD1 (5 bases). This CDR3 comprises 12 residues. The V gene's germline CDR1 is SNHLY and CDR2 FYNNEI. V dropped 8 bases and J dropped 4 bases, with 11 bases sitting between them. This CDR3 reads CASGGPIYGYTF. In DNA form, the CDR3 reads TGTGCCAGCGGGGGACCGATCTATGGCTACACCTTC.

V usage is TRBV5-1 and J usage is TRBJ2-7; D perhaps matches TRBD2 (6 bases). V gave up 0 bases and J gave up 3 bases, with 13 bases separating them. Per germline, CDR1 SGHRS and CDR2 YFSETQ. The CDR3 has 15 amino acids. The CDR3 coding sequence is TGCGCCAGCAGCTTGGCCCCTGGGGGGAACTACGAGCAGTACTTC. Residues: CASSLAPGGNYEQYF.

The CDR3 loop is CASSQDGRGEQYF. As DNA, the CDR3 is TGTGCCAGCAGCCAAGATGGAAGAGGCGAGCAGTACTTC. The rearrangement joins TRBV3-1 to TRBJ2-7; D remains ambiguous. Looked up from germline, CDR1 is LGHDT and CDR2 is YNNKEL (reference sequence). The ends were cut back, 0 bases at V and 6 bases at J, with 9 bases in the middle. This CDR3 contains 13 residues.

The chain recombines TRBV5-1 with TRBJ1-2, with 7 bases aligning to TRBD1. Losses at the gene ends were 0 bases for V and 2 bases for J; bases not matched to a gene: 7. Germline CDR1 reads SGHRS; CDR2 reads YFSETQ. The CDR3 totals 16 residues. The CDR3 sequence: CASSLGSTGFNYGYTF. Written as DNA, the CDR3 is TGCGCCAGCAGCTTGGGTTCGACAGGGTTCAACTATGGCTACACCTTC. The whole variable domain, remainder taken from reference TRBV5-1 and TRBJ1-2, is KAGVTQTPRYLIKTRGQQVTLSCSPISGHRSVSWYQQTPGQGLQFLFEYFSETQRNKGNFPGRFSGRQFSNSRSEMNVSTLELGDSALYLCASSLGSTGFNYGYTFGSGTRLTVV.

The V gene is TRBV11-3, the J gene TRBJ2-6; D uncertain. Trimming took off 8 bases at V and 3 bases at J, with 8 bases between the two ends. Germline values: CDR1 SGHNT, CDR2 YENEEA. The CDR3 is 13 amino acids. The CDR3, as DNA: TGTGCCAGCTCTGATTATGGGGCCAACGTCCTGACTTTC. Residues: CASSDYGANVLTF.

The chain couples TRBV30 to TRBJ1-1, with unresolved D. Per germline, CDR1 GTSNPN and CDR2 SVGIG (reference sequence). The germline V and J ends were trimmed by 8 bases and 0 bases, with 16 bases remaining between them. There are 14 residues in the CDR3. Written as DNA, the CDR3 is TGTGCCGGGCACACCGGGTCCGTGAACACTGAAGCTTTCTTT. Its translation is CAGHTGSVNTEAFF.

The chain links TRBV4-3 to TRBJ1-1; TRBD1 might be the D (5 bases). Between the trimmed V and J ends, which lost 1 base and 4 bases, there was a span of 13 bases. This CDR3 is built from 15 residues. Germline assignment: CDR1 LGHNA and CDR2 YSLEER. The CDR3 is CASSQGGGVGTEAFF. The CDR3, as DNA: TGCGCCAGCAGCCAAGGGGGAGGGGTGGGCACTGAAGCTTTCTTT.

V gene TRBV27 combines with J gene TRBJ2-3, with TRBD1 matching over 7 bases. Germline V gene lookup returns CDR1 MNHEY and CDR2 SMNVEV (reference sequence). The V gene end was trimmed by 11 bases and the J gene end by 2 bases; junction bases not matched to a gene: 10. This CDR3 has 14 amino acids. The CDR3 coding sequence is TGTGCCTTTAGGGACAGACCAGCCACAGATACGCAGTATTTT. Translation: CAFRDRPATDTQYF.

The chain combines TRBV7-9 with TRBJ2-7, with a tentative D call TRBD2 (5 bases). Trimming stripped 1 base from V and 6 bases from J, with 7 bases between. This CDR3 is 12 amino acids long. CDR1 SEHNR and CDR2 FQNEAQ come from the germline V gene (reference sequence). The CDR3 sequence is CASSLEAGEQYF. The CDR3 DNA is TGTGCCAGCAGCTTAGAGGCGGGCGAGCAGTACTTC.

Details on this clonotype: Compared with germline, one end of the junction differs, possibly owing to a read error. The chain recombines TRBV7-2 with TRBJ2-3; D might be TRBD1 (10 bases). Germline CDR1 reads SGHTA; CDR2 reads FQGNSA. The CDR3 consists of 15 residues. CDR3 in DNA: TGTGCCAGCAGCCTAGCGGGACAGGGGCCGAATACGCAGTATTTT. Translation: CASSLAGQGPNTQYF.

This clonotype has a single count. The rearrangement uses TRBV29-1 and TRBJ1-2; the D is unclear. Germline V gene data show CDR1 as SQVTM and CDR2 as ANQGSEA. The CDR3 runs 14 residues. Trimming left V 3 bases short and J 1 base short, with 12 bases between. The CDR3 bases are TGCAGCGTTGAGCGGGCCACGAATAACTATGGCTACACCTTC. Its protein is CSVERATNNYGYTF.

Here the CDR3 DNA reads TGCAGTGCTACGACAGGGGGCCGGACTAATGAAAAACTGTTTTTT. As protein: CSATTGGRTNEKLFF. This rearrangement joins TRBV20-1 to TRBJ1-4; 10 positions agree with TRBD1. The germline V gene encodes CDR1 DFQATT and CDR2 SNEGSKA (reference sequence). CDR3 size: 15 residues. The V segment lost 4 bases and the J segment 2 bases; nucleotides outside the gene matches: 4.